Listed below are T cell receptor beta chains from one sample, sequenced in a study of Ad26.COV2.S vaccination and SARS-CoV-2 variants. Assay: immunoSEQ multiplex PCR; the TCRdb copy retains only in-frame clones and omits some. The sample records a few hundred thousand clones, roughly 80% being singletons. Sequenced here: peripheral blood, sampled in a trial of Ad26.COV2.S vaccine versus placebo. The receptors were gathered from a person between 18 and 65 years old who received the Ad26.COV2.S COVID-19 vaccine or a placebo. Each CDR3 is given with its conserved first and last residue. D genes are given only for firm matches. Clone size is stated in some rows and not others, as once, few, many or a class when expanded.

cdr3_aa | cdr3_nt | clone_size | cdr3_length | d_call | j_call | v_call
CASKSGYNEQFF | TGTGCCAGTAAATCCGGGTACAATGAGCAGTTCTTC | - | 12 | - | TRBJ2-1 | TRBV19
CASSSLGQGGSPLHF | TGTGCCAGCAGTTCTCTGGGACAGGGAGGCTCACCCCTCCACTTT | - | 15 | TRBD1 | TRBJ1-6 | TRBV6-5
CASSVGQQRSYEQYF | TGTGCCAGCAGCGTAGGTCAACAGCGATCCTACGAGCAGTACTTC | - | 15 | - | TRBJ2-7 | TRBV9
CATSDREGNQPQHF | TGTGCCACCAGCGACAGGGAAGGCAATCAGCCCCAGCATTTT | - | 14 | TRBD1 | TRBJ1-5 | TRBV6-2/TRBV6-3
CASSPTMPGPPYNEQFF | TGTGCCAGCAGCCCCACTATGCCGGGACCGCCCTACAATGAGCAGTTCTTC | - | 17 | - | TRBJ2-1 | TRBV7-2
CASTRQSKYEKLFF | TGTGCCAGCACTAGGCAGTCTAAGTATGAAAAACTGTTTTTT | - | 14 | - | TRBJ1-4 | TRBV2
CASSMAEGTKQYF | TGTGCCAGTAGTATGGCGGAGGGAACGAAGCAGTACTTC | - | 13 | - | TRBJ2-7 | TRBV19
CASSSPSSGANIGELFF | TGTGCCAGCAGCTCTCCCTCTAGCGGGGCGAACATCGGGGAGCTGTTTTTT | once | 17 | TRBD2 | TRBJ2-2 | TRBV7-9
CASSFWGTGYEQYF | TGTGCCAGCAGTTTCTGGGGTACCGGCTACGAGCAGTACTTC | - | 14 | - | TRBJ2-7 | TRBV27
CAWSVQGGQPQHF | TGTGCCTGGAGTGTACAGGGAGGTCAGCCCCAGCATTTT | - | 13 | - | TRBJ1-5 | TRBV30
CASSYSRSSTDTQYF | TGTGCCAGCAGTTACTCCCGCTCTAGCACAGATACGCAGTATTTT | - | 15 | - | TRBJ2-3 | TRBV6-5
CASSHPGQGNTEAFF | TGTGCCAGCAGCCATCCCGGACAGGGGAACACTGAAGCTTTCTTT | - | 15 | TRBD1 | TRBJ1-1 | TRBV14
CASSSQLGQGVTEAFF | TGTGCCAGCAGCTCCCAATTGGGACAGGGGGTCACTGAAGCTTTCTTT | - | 16 | TRBD1 | TRBJ1-1 | TRBV7-3
CASSPGTGFNTEAFF | TGTGCCAGCAGCCCGGGGACAGGGTTCAACACTGAAGCTTTCTTT | few | 15 | TRBD1 | TRBJ1-1 | TRBV7-9
CASSLGGTGSSYGYTF | TGTGCCAGCAGCTTAGGGGGGACAGGCTCCTCCTATGGCTACACCTTC | - | 16 | TRBD1 | TRBJ1-2 | TRBV7-2
CASSSLMLYGYTF | TGTGCCAGCAGCTCCTTGATGCTTTATGGCTACACCTTC | few | 13 | - | TRBJ1-2 | TRBV7-9
CASSAPGQSNYGYTF | TGTGCCAGCAGCGCCCCGGGACAGTCAAACTATGGCTACACCTTC | - | 15 | TRBD1 | TRBJ1-2 | TRBV7-9
CASSRQFTSSGANVLTF | TGTGCCAGCAGTCGACAATTTACTAGCTCTGGGGCCAACGTCCTGACTTTC | - | 17 | - | TRBJ2-6 | TRBV6-6
CASSLGGYNIQYF | TGTGCCAGCAGCTTAGGAGGGTACAACATTCAGTACTTC | - | 13 | - | TRBJ2-4 | TRBV7-2
CASSLEYGNTIYF | TGTGCCAGCAGCTTAGAGTACGGAAACACCATATATTTT | - | 13 | - | TRBJ1-3 | TRBV7-2
CASSRLGFDEQYF | TGTGCCAGCTCTCGCCTAGGCTTCGACGAGCAGTACTTC | - | 13 | - | TRBJ2-7 | TRBV18
CASSLDPPLGARNEAFF | TGCGCCAGCAGCTTGGACCCCCCCCTCGGGGCTCGAAATGAAGCTTTCTTT | few | 17 | - | TRBJ1-1 | TRBV5-1
CASSLLRANYGYTF | TGTGCCAGCAGCTTGCTTCGGGCTAACTATGGCTACACCTTC | - | 14 | - | TRBJ1-2 | TRBV5-6
CASSEPLAGISYNEQFF | TGTGCCAGCAGTGAACCCTTAGCGGGGATATCCTACAATGAGCAGTTCTTC | once | 17 | TRBD2 | TRBJ2-1 | TRBV25-1
CASSPDGGEGYGYTF | TGTGCCAGCAGCCCCGATGGAGGGGAAGGCTATGGCTACACCTTC | few | 15 | - | TRBJ1-2 | TRBV3-1/TRBV3-2
CASSPGQGDASLYEQYF | TGTGCCAGCAGCCCCGGACAGGGAGATGCTAGCCTGTACGAGCAGTACTTC | - | 17 | TRBD1 | TRBJ2-7 | TRBV7-6
CASSPASSGTPYNEQFF | TGTGCCAGCTCACCGGCCTCTAGCGGGACCCCCTACAATGAGCAGTTCTTC | - | 17 | TRBD2 | TRBJ2-1 | TRBV18
CASRLTSGGYNEQFF | TGTGCCAGCAGGTTGACTAGCGGGGGTTACAATGAGCAGTTCTTC | once | 15 | TRBD2 | TRBJ2-1 | TRBV27
CASSDYRDMNTEAFF | TGTGCCAGCAGTGATTACAGGGACATGAACACTGAAGCTTTCTTT | - | 15 | - | TRBJ1-1 | TRBV6-1
CASSLAGGGYGYTF | TGCGCCAGCAGCTTGGCAGGGGGCGGCTATGGCTACACCTTC | - | 14 | TRBD1 | TRBJ1-2 | TRBV5-1
CASSPLGVSNQPQHF | TGTGCCAGCAGCCCACTCGGCGTTAGCAATCAGCCCCAGCATTTT | few | 15 | - | TRBJ1-5 | TRBV27
CASLHQGTSTDTQYF | TGTGCCAGCTTGCACCAGGGTACTAGCACAGATACGCAGTATTTT | - | 15 | - | TRBJ2-3 | TRBV18
CASSFQLAGDNEQFF | TGTGCCAGCAGCTTCCAGCTAGCGGGAGACAATGAGCAGTTCTTC | - | 15 | TRBD2 | TRBJ2-1 | TRBV7-7
CASRGKQNQETQYF | TGTGCCAGCAGGGGTAAACAGAACCAAGAGACCCAGTACTTC | - | 14 | - | TRBJ2-5 | TRBV7-9
CASSQEWAGETQYF | TGTGCCAGCAGCCAAGAATGGGCCGGGGAGACCCAGTACTTC | - | 14 | - | TRBJ2-5 | TRBV3-1/TRBV3-2
CASGNSYEQYF | TGTGCCAGTGGTAACTCCTACGAGCAGTACTTC | - | 11 | - | TRBJ2-7 | TRBV5-4
CASKIRGPPDSLYGYTF | TGTGCCAGCAAAATCAGGGGTCCCCCGGACAGCCTCTATGGCTACACCTTC | - | 17 | - | TRBJ1-2 | TRBV7-2
CASSPYLALDTGELFF | TGTGCCAGCAGTCCATATTTAGCGTTGGACACCGGGGAGCTGTTTTTT | once | 16 | - | TRBJ2-2 | TRBV6-4
CASSPMLAGGPGEQYF | TGTGCCAGCAGCCCTATGCTGGCGGGAGGGCCGGGGGAGCAGTACTTC | - | 16 | TRBD2 | TRBJ2-7 | TRBV5-6
CASSDKGSTGELFF | TGTGCCAGCAGTGACAAGGGTAGCACCGGGGAGCTGTTTTTT | many | 14 | - | TRBJ2-2 | TRBV6-4
CASSRGVLDMGNEQFF | TGTGCCAGCAGCCGAGGGGTTCTTGATATGGGGAATGAGCAGTTCTTC | - | 16 | - | TRBJ2-1 | TRBV3-1/TRBV3-2
CASSPTGNSPDTQYF | TGTGCCAGCAGTCCTACAGGGAACAGCCCAGATACGCAGTATTTT | once | 15 | - | TRBJ2-3 | TRBV6-5
CATSRDRNGPYGYTF | TGTGCCACCAGCAGAGATCGAAACGGCCCCTATGGCTACACCTTC | - | 15 | - | TRBJ1-2 | TRBV15